This TCR beta chain stems from a study of identical twins. The CDR3 runs 18 residues. V shed 4 bases, J shed 0 bases, and the junction held 10 bases outside the gene matches. Germline V lookup: CDR1 DFQATT, CDR2 SNEGSKA (reference sequence). TCRdb reanalysed the 5' RACE reads using MiXCR and keeps one entry per CDR3 protein. The sample contains fewer than 250,000 distinct CDR3 sequences, approximately 8% of which appear only once. General study points: Out-of-frame alpha sequences common to twins were enriched for low generation probability. The degree of excess twin sharing was weaker in beta out-of-frame sequences. Part of the zero-insertion signal could reflect confounding by invariant MAIT and iNKT cells.

With respect to this clonotype: Its target is unknown.

These data were also filed under a second study, of yellow fever vaccine responses in identical twins.

The sample comprised CD8+ T cells sorted from blood. The receptor was derived from a woman in her late teens or twenties in good health. V usage is TRBV20-1 and J usage is TRBJ2-7; 15 nucleotides match TRBD2. CDR3 amino acids: CSATGLAGGPQSSYEQYF. The CDR3 region has the DNA TGCAGTGCTACGGGACTAGCGGGAGGACCCCAAAGCTCCTACGAGCAGTACTTC.